This section outlines one T cell receptor (beta chain) sequence together with its context. The CDR3 totals 18 residues. The germline V gene has CDR1 SGHAT and CDR2 FQNNGV. V gave up 3 bases and J gave up 0 bases; unmatched junction bases: 13. This table comes from immunoSEQ multiplex PCR, and its TCRdb copy is limited to in-frame clones, with some not included. The sample has roughly 520,000 clones; around 89% are singletons. This entry comes from a study of blood T cell repertoires in COVID-19. The sequenced material came from PBMCs or T cells enriched from blood (not recorded which). This TCR was sampled from a woman aged 40 to 50 who had recovered from COVID-19. This chain uses TRBV11-2 with TRBJ2-7, with TRBD1 identical over 8 bases. The CDR3 sequence: CASSFFGYGQGHSYEQYF. CDR3 in DNA: TGTGCCAGCAGCTTTTTTGGGTATGGACAGGGACACTCCTACGAGCAGTACTTC.